This T cell receptor beta chain was captured in a study of T cell responses to AZD1222 COVID-19 vaccine. A word on this clone: Its specificity is unknown.

Broader study findings: Of the AZD1222 recipients, only six or seven were seropositive at baseline. Regions 160-218 and 743-854 dominated among vaccine-associated CD4 TCRs spanning spike.

Repertoires were generated with immunoSEQ multiplex PCR, while TCRdb's copy carries only in-frame clones and drops some. The sample shows some 25,000 clones, 85% to 90% of them seen only once. Germline V gives CDR1 LNHNV, CDR2 YYDKDF (reference sequence). The CDR3 has 15 residues. V shed 5 bases, J shed 4 bases, and the junction held 8 bases outside the gene matches. The receptor comes from an adult who received the AZD1222 COVID-19 vaccine. The chain combines TRBV15 with TRBJ1-5; 7 nucleotides match TRBD1. The sample consisted of peripheral blood, taken 28 days after the second AZD1222 dose. CDR3 nucleotides: TGTGCCACCAGCGCCCAGGGGGGCGGGAATCAGCCCCAGCATTTT. Translation gives CATSAQGGGNQPQHF.